This T cell receptor (beta chain) is from a study of blood T cell repertoires in COVID-19. Study details: COVID-19 samples from acute and convalescent phases originated in the United States, Italy and Spain. Sources were T cells, B-cell-depleted T cells, or PBMCs; the material itself was cDNA or gDNA.

As originally analysed: Estimation of nucleated cell counts was performed using reference gene primer amplification. Profiled with immunoSEQ multiplex PCR; TCRdb holds only in-frame clones, not every one. That table gives V, J and clone size, and the DNA gave D and trimming. Here the sample spans 100,000 to 150,000 clones, 87% being singletons. Germline CDR1 is KGHSH and CDR2 is LQKENI. V lost 3 bases, J lost 2 bases, and 4 bases lay in between. The CDR3 totals 13 residues. The V gene is TRBV18, the J gene TRBJ1-4, with D unresolved. Source material: peripheral blood. The TCR was taken from a man aged 50-60 years with active COVID-19. The CDR3 sequence is CASSPATNEKLFF. CDR3 sequence (DNA): TGTGCCAGCTCACCCGCGACTAATGAAAAACTGTTTTTT. Variable domain in full (rest from reference TRBV18 and TRBJ1-4): NAGVMQNPRHLVRRRGQEARLRCSPMKGHSHVYWYRQLPEEGLKFMVYLQKENIIDESGMPKERFSAEFPKEGPSILRIQQVVRGDSAAYFCASSPATNEKLFFGSGTQLSVL.